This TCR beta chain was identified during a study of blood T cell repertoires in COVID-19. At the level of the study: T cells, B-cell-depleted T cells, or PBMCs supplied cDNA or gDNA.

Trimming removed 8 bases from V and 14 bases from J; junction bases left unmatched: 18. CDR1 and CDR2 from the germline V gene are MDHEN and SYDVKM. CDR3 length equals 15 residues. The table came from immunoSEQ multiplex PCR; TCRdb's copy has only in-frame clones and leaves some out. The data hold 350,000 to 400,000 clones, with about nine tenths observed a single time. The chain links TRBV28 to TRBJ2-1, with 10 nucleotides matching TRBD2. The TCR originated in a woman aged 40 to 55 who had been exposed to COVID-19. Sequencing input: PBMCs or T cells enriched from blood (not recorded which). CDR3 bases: TGTGCCAGCCGCGGAGAGCGGGGGGGGACTCTAACAGAGTTCTTC. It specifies CASRGERGGTLTEFF.